Below are 9 T cell receptor beta chains sequenced from a single sample in a study of T cell responses to AZD1222 COVID-19 vaccine. Produced via immunoSEQ multiplex PCR; TCRdb's table is partial and in-frame only. Among around 160,000 clones listed, around four fifths were seen once. The source was peripheral blood, collected on day 0 of MenACWY control vaccination. These receptors were obtained from an adult in good health.

This clone has only a few counts. The chain uses TRBV3-1 (or the pseudogene TRBV3-2) and TRBJ1-4; 9 bases line up with TRBD1. From germline, CDR1 is LGHDT and CDR2 YNNKEL (reference sequence). CDR3 length equals 15 residues. J gave up 8 bases and V 3 bases, and 7 bases lay outside the gene matches. DNA for the CDR3: TGTGCCAGCAGCCATGGAGGACAGGGGTGGGAAAAACTGTTTTTT. Protein product: CASSHGGQGWEKLFF.

The chain joins TRBV5-6 to TRBJ2-1, with a tentative D call TRBD1 (5 bases). Germline V gene lookup returns CDR1 SGHDT and CDR2 YYEEEE. V was shortened by 0 bases and J by 3 bases, with 10 bases between the two germline ends. The length of the CDR3 is 15 residues. The CDR3 here is CASSLGQIFYNEQFF. DNA of the CDR3: TGTGCCAGCAGCTTGGGACAGATTTTCTACAATGAGCAGTTCTTC.

Concerning this clone itself: Other DNA variants within this sample encode the same CDR3. The chain is built from TRBV28 and TRBJ1-2, with a weak D call TRBD1 (6 bases). V was clipped by 6 bases and J by 2 bases, with 10 bases between them. The CDR3 contains 13 residues. Germline CDR1 MDHEN, CDR2 SYDVKM. The CDR3 region has the DNA TGTGCCAGCAGCCTCACAGGGAACTATGGCTACACCTTC. Translated, it gives CASSLTGNYGYTF.

The chain carries TRBV7-2 and TRBJ1-5; D is ambiguous. The CDR3 spans 13 residues. The V gene lost 5 bases and the J gene lost 5 bases, with 10 bases spanning the gap. Germline assignment: CDR1 SGHTA and CDR2 FQGNSA. CDR3 DNA: TGTGCCAGCAGCCTAGGCCGGGATCAGCCCCAGCATTTT. Translation gives CASSLGRDQPQHF. Complete variable domain (other parts from reference TRBV7-2 and TRBJ1-5): GAGVSQSPSNKVTEKGKDVELRCDPISGHTALYWYRQSLGQGLEFLIYFQGNSAPDKSGLPSDRFSAERTGGSVSTLTIQRTQQEDSAVYLCASSLGRDQPQHFGDGTRLSIL.

The rearrangement links TRBV6-2 or TRBV6-3 to TRBJ1-2; no reliable D call. The germline V and J ends were trimmed by 2 bases and 4 bases, with 5 bases remaining between them. CDR1 and CDR2 (germline): MNHEY, SVGEGT. The CDR3 is 12 amino acids. The CDR3: CASSYGSYGYTF. CDR3 DNA sequence: TGTGCCAGCAGTTACGGTAGCTATGGCTACACCTTC.

This clone has a single count. The chain combines TRBV5-1 with TRBJ1-1; 9 bases line up with TRBD1. Germline values: CDR1 SGHRS, CDR2 YFSETQ. The junction had 9 bases not matched to a gene; V was cut back by 6 bases and J by 0 bases. This CDR3 has 16 residues. As DNA, the CDR3 is TGCGCCAGCAACCCAGGGACAGGGTCAATGAACACTGAAGCTTTCTTT. This gives the protein CASNPGTGSMNTEAFF.

This chain links TRBV6-2 or TRBV6-3 with TRBJ2-1; D gene ambiguous. Germline V lookup: CDR1 MNHEY, CDR2 SVGEGT. Deletions cut 4 bases from V and 9 bases from J, with 10 bases between. CDR3 length equals 12 residues. Written as DNA, the CDR3 is TGTGCCAGCAGTTGGATGGGCAGTGAGCAGTTCTTC. This sequence encodes CASSWMGSEQFF.

The genes are TRBV5-1 and TRBJ2-3, with D perhaps matching TRBD2 (6 bases). CDR3 length: 14 residues. From germline, CDR1 is SGHRS and CDR2 YFSETQ. V was pared by 0 bases and J by 8 bases, with 13 bases between. In DNA form, the CDR3 reads TGCGCCAGCAGCTTGGAACTAGCACAACCTACGCAGTATTTT. Its translation is CASSLELAQPTQYF.

Written as DNA, the CDR3 is TGTGCCAGCAGCGGTAGAGGGCCTAGAGGCGGGGAGAACTATGGCTACACCTTC. It encodes CASSGRGPRGGENYGYTF. The rearrangement links TRBV3-1 (or the pseudogene TRBV3-2) to TRBJ1-2; D is undetermined. V was shortened by 5 bases and J by 2 bases, with 24 bases between the two germline ends. The CDR3 totals 18 residues. In germline, CDR1 is LGHDT, CDR2 YNNKEL (reference sequence).